A selection of T cell receptor beta chains follows, all from one sample in a study of T cells in localized non-small cell lung cancer. TCRdb keeps only in-frame clones here, not all; method: immunoSEQ multiplex PCR. The sample yields around 1,700 clones, approximately 30% seen once. Specimen: lung tumor tissue, collected before any cancer treatment. The source of these receptors is a male donor at least 60 years old with stage III squamous cell lung carcinoma. The CDR3 runs from the conserved cysteine through the conserved F or W. D genes are given only for firm matches. Expanded clones get a size class; other rows say once, few or many, or leave the size out.

j_gene	abundance	v_gene	d_gene	CDR3nt	CDR3aa
TRBJ2-3	once	TRBV6-8	.	TGTGCCAGTCCCGGGGGCCGCACAGATACGCAGTATTTT	CASPGGRTDTQYF
TRBJ1-2	.	TRBV18	TRBD1	TGTGCCAGCTCTCCGGAGGGGACAGGTGGCTACACCTTC	CASSPEGTGGYTF
TRBJ1-1	.	TRBV11-3	.	TGTGCCAGCAGCTTAAGGGGGAGCAACACTGAAGCTTTCTTT	CASSLRGSNTEAFF
TRBJ2-7	.	TRBV6-8	.	TGTGCCAGCAGGACCTCGGGCAGTTCCTACGAGCAGTACTTC	CASRTSGSSYEQYF
TRBJ2-3	.	TRBV9	.	TGTGCCAGCAGCGTAGTATCCTCCGGAAGAGGCACAGATACGCAGTATTTT	CASSVVSSGRGTDTQYF
TRBJ1-4	few	TRBV30	.	TGTGCCTGGAGTGGGGGACGGACAACTAATGAAAAACTGTTTTTT	CAWSGGRTTNEKLFF
TRBJ1-1	.	TRBV18	.	TGTGCCAGCTCACCACAGGGGGGGAACACTGAAGCTTTCTTT	CASSPQGGNTEAFF
TRBJ2-2	.	TRBV30	.	TGTGCCTGGAGATTTAGGGGAGCGGGCGGCGGGGAGCTGTTTTTT	CAWRFRGAGGGELFF
TRBJ2-6	.	TRBV15	.	TGTGCCACCAGCAGAGATGGGAACAGTGCCTCTGGGGCCAACGTCCTGACTTTC	CATSRDGNSASGANVLTF
TRBJ1-1	few	TRBV11-3	.	TGTGCCAGCAGCTTAAGTGGCACAGGGAACACTGAAGCTTTCTTT	CASSLSGTGNTEAFF
TRBJ1-6	few	TRBV6-8	TRBD1	TGTGCCAGCAGTAGAGGACAGGGGGATTCACCCCTCCACTTT	CASSRGQGDSPLHF
TRBJ1-4	medium-sized	TRBV11-3	.	TGTGCCAGCAGCTTATTGGGTGTTCATAATGAAAAACTGTTTTTT	CASSLLGVHNEKLFF
TRBJ2-3	.	TRBV19	.	TGTGCCAGTAGCCTGGTAAGGGGCACAGATACGCAGTATTTT	CASSLVRGTDTQYF
TRBJ2-7	.	TRBV6-8	TRBD2	TGTGCCAGCAGTTCGACTAGCGGATCCTACGAGCAGTACTTC	CASSSTSGSYEQYF
TRBJ2-3	few	TRBV9	TRBD2	TGTGCCAGCAGCGCCCGACTAGCGGGGGTACTCACAGATACGCAGTATTTT	CASSARLAGVLTDTQYF
TRBJ1-2	.	TRBV11-3	.	TGTGCCAGCAGCTTGAATGAAGGTCGGAGCTATGGCTACACCTTC	CASSLNEGRSYGYTF
TRBJ2-2	.	TRBV19	.	TGTGCCAGTAGTTCAGGGGCGCGTTCTAACACCGGGGAGCTGTTTTTT	CASSSGARSNTGELFF
TRBJ1-6	.	TRBV10-1	.	TGCGCCAGCAGAGACGGGATCAATTCACCCCTCCACTTT	CASRDGINSPLHF
TRBJ1-1	few	TRBV19	.	TGTGCCAGTAGTATCAGGGAGGGAAGCACTGAAGCTTTCTTT	CASSIREGSTEAFF
TRBJ2-7	.	TRBV18	.	TGTGCCAGCTCACCAAGGCAGGAAGGCGAGCAGTACTTC	CASSPRQEGEQYF
TRBJ1-5	.	TRBV28	.	TGTGCCAGCAGTATAGAGGGCAATCAGCCCCAGCATTTT	CASSIEGNQPQHF
TRBJ2-3	few	TRBV15	TRBD2	TGTGCCACCAGCAGAACGGGAGGGACGGTCGCAGATACGCAGTATTTT	CATSRTGGTVADTQYF
TRBJ2-1	few	TRBV11-3	.	TGTGCCAGCAGCTTATCTACCTCCTACAATGAGCAGTTCTTC	CASSLSTSYNEQFF
TRBJ2-3	.	TRBV9	TRBD2	TGTGCCAGCGGTGGACTAGCGGGTAGCACAGATACGCAGTATTTT	CASGGLAGSTDTQYF
TRBJ1-2	.	TRBV6-8	.	TGTGCCAGTCTGACCGGGACACAGGATGGCTACACCTTC	CASLTGTQDGYTF
TRBJ2-5	.	TRBV30	TRBD1	TGTGCCTGGAGTGTCCCGACAGGGAGAGAGACCCAGTACTTC	CAWSVPTGRETQYF
TRBJ1-1	.	TRBV19	TRBD1	TGTGCCAGTAGTACGACAGGGGGTAGGAACACTGAAGCTTTCTTT	CASSTTGGRNTEAFF
TRBJ1-6	.	TRBV18	.	TGTGCCAGCTCACCAGGGGGCAGCTCCTATAATTCACCCCTCCACTTT	CASSPGGSSYNSPLHF
TRBJ1-2	few	TRBV7-7	TRBD1	TGTGCCAGCAGCGAGGGGACAGGAAACTATGGCTACACCTTC	CASSEGTGNYGYTF
TRBJ1-6	once	TRBV19	TRBD1	TGTGCCAGTAGTATAGGCCCCGGACAGGGCCATAATTCACCCCTCCACTTT	CASSIGPGQGHNSPLHF
TRBJ1-5	.	TRBV19	.	TGTGCCAATGTTACAGGAGATCGGGGCAATCAGCCCCAGCATTTT	CANVTGDRGNQPQHF
TRBJ2-1	.	TRBV19	.	TGTGCCAGTAGTATAGTCAGGGGGGCCTACAATGAGCAGTTCTTC	CASSIVRGAYNEQFF
TRBJ2-3	medium-sized	TRBV11-3	.	TGTGCCAGCAGTTCGGGGAGAATAGGAACAGATACGCAGTATTTT	CASSSGRIGTDTQYF
TRBJ2-1	.	TRBV6-8	TRBD2	TGTGCCAGCAGTGGGAGAGCGGGGTCCCTCGGGGGTGAGCAGTTCTTC	CASSGRAGSLGGEQFF
TRBJ1-2	few	TRBV6-8	.	TGTGCCAGCAGTTACTCGGGATCGGGATCTGGCTACACCTTC	CASSYSGSGSGYTF
TRBJ1-4	.	TRBV29-1	.	TGCAGCGTTGAAGTAAAGGGGGTTAATGAAAAACTGTTTTTT	CSVEVKGVNEKLFF
TRBJ2-4	few	TRBV10-3	TRBD1	TGTGCCATCAGTGAGGGCCAGGGGGCCCACATTCAGTACTTC	CAISEGQGAHIQYF
TRBJ2-5	few	TRBV30	.	TGTGCCTGGAGCCTCCGCGGGGTTTTGGAGACCCAGTACTTC	CAWSLRGVLETQYF
TRBJ1-6	.	TRBV6-8	TRBD1	TGTGCCAGCAGTTACACCACCGGGGACAGAACACGAAGGGGTTCACCCCTCCACTTT	CASSYTTGDRTRRGSPLHF
TRBJ2-7	.	TRBV6-8	.	TGTGCCAGCCGAAATAATCAGCGCGAGCAGTACTTC	CASRNNQREQYF
TRBJ1-1	.	TRBV28	.	TGTGCCAGCAGTCCGATGGACGGACCCCCCCCCACTGAAGCTTTCTTT	CASSPMDGPPPTEAFF
TRBJ2-1	once	TRBV28	TRBD1	TGTGCCAGCAGTTGGGGACAGGGAAGACGCGGCTCCTACAATGAGCAGTTCTTC	CASSWGQGRRGSYNEQFF
TRBJ1-1	few	TRBV6-8	TRBD1	TGTGCCAGCCTCTTAAAACCAGGGACAGGGCTTCATGAGAAAGCTTTCTTT	CASLLKPGTGLHEKAFF
TRBJ1-4	.	TRBV18	.	TGTGCCAGCTCACCCAGAGGGGGGACTAATGAAAAACTGTTTTTT	CASSPRGGTNEKLFF
TRBJ1-6	medium-sized	TRBV7-5	.	TGTGCCAGCAGCTTGGCTCTCAACAGTAATTCACCCCTCCACTTT	CASSLALNSNSPLHF
TRBJ1-2	few	TRBV29-1	.	TGCAGCGTTCCCCCCGGGGGGGGCGGCGGCTACACCTTC	CSVPPGGGGGYTF
TRBJ1-1	.	TRBV28	.	TGTGCCAGCACTCTCCCCAGGGGCAGGGGGAACACTGAAGCTTTCTTT	CASTLPRGRGNTEAFF
TRBJ2-3	.	TRBV30	.	TGTGCCTGGAGGGGGGGACAGAACACAGATACGCAGTATTTT	CAWRGGQNTDTQYF
TRBJ2-5	medium-sized	TRBV6-8	.	TGTGCCAGCAGTTACGGGGGCGCCCAGACCCAGTACTTC	CASSYGGAQTQYF
TRBJ1-4	.	TRBV5-1	.	TGCGCCAGCAGCTTGGGGGATGGGGGCGCGATAGAAAAACTGTTTTTT	CASSLGDGGAIEKLFF
TRBJ1-6	.	TRBV29-1	TRBD1	TGCAGCGTTGGGGACAGGGCGGATTCACCCCTCCACTTT	CSVGDRADSPLHF
TRBJ2-1	.	TRBV29-1	TRBD2	TGCAGCGCCGAGCCAACTAGCGGGAGGGGGTTACGGTTCTTC	CSAEPTSGRGLRFF
TRBJ1-5	few	TRBV6-8	TRBD1	TGTGCCAGCAGTTACCGGCGGGGACAGGGTAACAATCAGCCCCAGCATTTT	CASSYRRGQGNNQPQHF
TRBJ1-5	.	TRBV19	TRBD1	TGTGCCAGTACCATGGGACAGGGAGGCAATCAGCCCCAGCATTTT	CASTMGQGGNQPQHF
TRBJ1-3	once	TRBV9	.	TGTGCCAGCAGCGACCCTAAAGGACCCTCTGGAAACACCATATATTTT	CASSDPKGPSGNTIYF
TRBJ2-5	.	TRBV15	.	TGTGCCACCAGCCCCCAGGGGAAACTAGCTGACCAAGAGACCCAGTACTTC	CATSPQGKLADQETQYF
TRBJ2-4	few	TRBV28	.	TGTGCCAGCGGGAGGGTAGGGGGGGCCAAAAACATTCAGTACTTC	CASGRVGGAKNIQYF